The rows below give T cell receptor beta chains drawn from one sample of a study of T cells in Graves' hyperthyroidism and ophthalmopathy. TCRdb ran MiXCR on the multiplex PCR reads and lists one entry per CDR3 protein. In the table there are 660,000 or so distinct CDR3 sequences, around 20% of which are singletons. Sequenced: blood. Receptors originate from a man under 40 with Graves' ophthalmopathy. The CDR3 runs from the conserved cysteine through the conserved F or W. Fields, in order: J gene, clone size, V gene, D gene, CDR3 protein, CDR3 DNA. The D gene is left open where the match is weak. Not all rows give a size; the values are once, few, many and, for expanded clones, a class.

>TRBJ2-3|few|TRBV3-2|.
CASSPPQGGTDTQYF
TGTGCCAGCAGCCCCCCGCAGGGAGGCACAGATACGCAGTATTTT
>TRBJ2-5|few|TRBV7-9|.
CASRLGGETQYF
TGTGCCAGCAGGCTAGGAGGGGAGACCCAGTACTTC
>TRBJ2-7|few|TRBV30|.
CAWSQGGANEQYF
TGTGCCTGGAGTCAGGGGGGGGCCAACGAGCAGTACTTC
>TRBJ2-3|many|TRBV27|TRBD2
CASSLLRLAGVADTQYF
TGTGCCAGCAGTTTACTCCGACTAGCGGGAGTTGCAGATACGCAGTATTTT
>TRBJ2-5|few|TRBV6-1|.
CASSEDRQETQYF
TGTGCCAGCAGTGAGGACAGACAAGAGACCCAGTACTTC
>TRBJ2-1|many|TRBV5-5|.
CASSLDYEQFF
TGTGCCAGCAGCTTAGACTATGAGCAGTTCTTC
>TRBJ2-5|few|TRBV29-1|.
CSVDEGTGETQYF
TGCAGCGTTGATGAGGGTACAGGGGAGACCCAGTACTTC
>TRBJ1-5|many|TRBV20-1|.
CSARDPGVGQPQHF
TGCAGTGCTAGAGATCCGGGGGTCGGACAGCCCCAGCATTTT
>TRBJ2-1|many|TRBV7-2|.
CASSPSRSQGNEQFF
TGTGCCAGCAGCCCATCCAGGAGCCAGGGCAATGAGCAGTTCTTC
>TRBJ2-7|.|TRBV5-1|TRBD2
CASSLSGGRAISYEQYF
TGCGCCAGCAGCTTGTCGGGCGGGAGGGCCATTAGCTACGAGCAGTACTTC
>TRBJ2-7|few|TRBV20-1|.
CSAKGLGEQYF
TGCAGTGCTAAAGGGTTGGGCGAGCAGTACTTC
>TRBJ1-1|many|TRBV3-1|.
CASSLGGAGTEAFF
TGTGCCAGCAGCCTTGGGGGCGCCGGCACTGAAGCTTTCTTT
>TRBJ2-1|.|TRBV4-1|.
CASSQDRVVYNEQFF
TGCGCCAGCAGCCAAGACAGGGTAGTCTACAATGAGCAGTTCTTC
>TRBJ1-4|.|TRBV7-9|TRBD1
CASSLATGVNEKLFF
TGTGCCAGCAGCTTAGCGACAGGGGTGAATGAAAAACTGTTTTTT
>TRBJ2-7|.|TRBV6-2/TRBV6-3|.
CASRAEVSGSPHEQYF
TGTGCCAGCAGAGCTGAAGTTTCGGGCAGTCCCCACGAGCAGTACTTC
>TRBJ2-6|few|TRBV3-1|TRBD2
CASSLPSGSTRAGANVLTF
TGTGCCAGCAGCCTCCCTAGCGGGAGCACAAGGGCTGGGGCCAACGTCCTGACTTTC
>TRBJ2-7|few|TRBV11-2|TRBD1
CASSLVRDRVEQYF
TGTGCCAGCAGCTTAGTTAGGGACAGGGTGGAGCAGTACTTC
>TRBJ2-5|.|TRBV10-3|TRBD2
CAISEGPSGPQETQYF
TGTGCCATCAGCGAGGGCCCTAGCGGGCCCCAAGAGACCCAGTACTTC
>TRBJ2-3|many|TRBV7-2|.
CASSLMLRGTDTQYF
TGTGCCAGCAGCTTAATGTTGCGGGGCACAGATACGCAGTATTTT
>TRBJ1-6|.|TRBV10-3|TRBD1
CAIRGDSDNSPLHF
TGTGCCATCAGAGGGGACAGTGATAATTCACCCCTCCACTTT
>TRBJ1-1|.|TRBV18|.
CASSLKQGRTEAFF
TGTGCCAGCTCGCTGAAACAAGGTAGGACTGAAGCTTTCTTT
>TRBJ2-7|few|TRBV10-3|TRBD2
CAISYSMTSGTVYEQYF
TGTGCCATCAGTTATTCTATGACTAGCGGGACTGTTTACGAGCAGTACTTC
>TRBJ2-3|.|TRBV18|.
CASSPLVEGTDTQYF
TGTGCCAGCTCACCACTGGTGGAGGGCACAGATACGCAGTATTTT
>TRBJ2-3|.|TRBV3-1|.
CASSHGAGPFSTDTQYF
TGTGCCAGCAGCCACGGCGCGGGGCCTTTTAGCACAGATACGCAGTATTTT
>TRBJ2-1|many|TRBV5-1|TRBD2
CASSFWGLADNEQFF
TGCGCCAGCAGCTTCTGGGGACTAGCTGACAATGAGCAGTTCTTC
>TRBJ2-1|many|TRBV11-2|.
CASSLEMSRNEQFF
TGTGCCAGCAGCTTAGAGATGTCCCGCAATGAGCAGTTCTTC
>TRBJ2-7|.|TRBV27|.
CASSFSADYYEQYF
TGTGCCAGCAGTTTTTCGGCGGATTACTACGAGCAGTACTTC
>TRBJ1-5|many|TRBV15|.
CATSRDYSGTGNQPQHF
TGTGCCACCAGCAGAGACTATTCAGGGACGGGCAATCAGCCCCAGCATTTT
>TRBJ2-7|.|TRBV6-2/TRBV6-3|TRBD2
CASSPGTSAFYEQYF
TGTGCCAGCAGTCCCGGGACTAGCGCCTTCTACGAGCAGTACTTC
>TRBJ2-1|few|TRBV11-2|.
CASSSLGGKINEQFF
TGTGCCAGCAGCTCCCTCGGGGGAAAGATAAATGAGCAGTTCTTC
>TRBJ2-7|few|TRBV20-1|.
CSAPRLITRYYEQYF
TGCAGTGCCCCACGGCTCATAACTCGTTACTACGAGCAGTACTTC
>TRBJ2-1|.|TRBV5-1|TRBD2
CASSPGLAGVSYNEQFF
TGCGCCAGCAGCCCGGGACTAGCGGGAGTCTCCTACAATGAGCAGTTCTTC
>TRBJ1-1|many|TRBV12-3/TRBV12-4|.
CASSLGTNTEAFF
TGTGCCAGCAGCCTCGGGACAAACACTGAAGCTTTCTTT
>TRBJ2-3|.|TRBV30|.
CAWRPADTQYF
TGTGCCTGGAGACCTGCAGATACGCAGTATTTT
>TRBJ2-3|few|TRBV20-1|.
CSAPREPGADTQYF
TGCAGTGCTCCTCGGGAGCCTGGAGCAGATACGCAGTATTTT
>TRBJ2-5|.|TRBV11-2|.
CASSPPAWPVRETQYF
TGTGCCAGCAGCCCCCCGGCCTGGCCAGTTAGGGAGACCCAGTACTTC
>TRBJ1-3|many|TRBV30|.
CAWSPLGRNTIYF
TGTGCCTGGAGTCCCCTGGGACGAAACACCATATATTTT
>TRBJ1-3|many|TRBV11-2|.
CASSSSHSGNTIYF
TGTGCCAGCAGCTCAAGCCACTCTGGAAACACCATATATTTT
>TRBJ2-3|few|TRBV24-1|.
CATGPFSTDTQYF
TGTGCCACCGGTCCCTTTAGCACAGATACGCAGTATTTT
>TRBJ1-4|few|TRBV10-3|TRBD1
CAISGWDRKLFF
TGTGCCATCAGTGGCTGGGACAGAAAACTGTTTTTT
>TRBJ2-7|many|TRBV28|.
CASSLSTKTSYEQYF
TGTGCCAGCAGTTTATCCACCAAAACTAGCTACGAGCAGTACTTC
>TRBJ1-3|many|TRBV28|TRBD1
CASSSQGEGNTIYF
TGTGCCAGCAGTTCCCAGGGGGAAGGAAACACCATATATTTT
>TRBJ2-7|few|TRBV30|.
CAWSVGTAPYEQYF
TGTGCCTGGAGTGTAGGGACTGCTCCCTACGAGCAGTACTTC
>TRBJ2-5|.|TRBV20-1|TRBD1
CSAPHRDRWSETQYF
TGCAGTGCTCCCCACAGGGACAGGTGGTCGGAGACCCAGTACTTC
>TRBJ2-1|.|TRBV20-1|.
CSASGRAYNEQFF
TGCAGTGCTAGTGGCAGGGCCTACAATGAGCAGTTCTTC
>TRBJ1-2|few|TRBV27|.
CASTSGDGYTF
TGTGCCAGCACCTCGGGGGACGGCTACACCTTC
>TRBJ2-2|.|TRBV20-1|TRBD2
CSARSGRSTGELFF
TGCAGTGCCCGCAGCGGGAGGAGCACCGGGGAGCTGTTTTTT
>TRBJ1-3|few|TRBV11-2|TRBD1
CASSLDRGAGNTIYF
TGTGCCAGCAGCTTAGACAGGGGGGCTGGAAACACCATATATTTT
>TRBJ1-1|.|TRBV9|.
CASSPEWNTEAFF
TGTGCCAGCAGCCCAGAATGGAACACTGAAGCTTTCTTT
>TRBJ2-1|few|TRBV9|.
CASSSRQENYNEQFF
TGTGCCAGCAGCTCCCGACAGGAAAACTACAATGAGCAGTTCTTC
>TRBJ1-6|.|TRBV29-1|.
CSALRGPYNSPLHF
TGCAGCGCTTTGAGGGGCCCTTATAATTCACCCCTCCACTTT
>TRBJ2-7|few|TRBV5-1|.
CASSFQGGVPYEQYF
TGCGCCAGCAGCTTCCAGGGGGGGGTTCCTTACGAGCAGTACTTC
>TRBJ2-4|few|TRBV7-2|.
CASSLVFENIQYF
TGTGCCAGCAGCTTAGTCTTTGAAAACATTCAGTACTTC